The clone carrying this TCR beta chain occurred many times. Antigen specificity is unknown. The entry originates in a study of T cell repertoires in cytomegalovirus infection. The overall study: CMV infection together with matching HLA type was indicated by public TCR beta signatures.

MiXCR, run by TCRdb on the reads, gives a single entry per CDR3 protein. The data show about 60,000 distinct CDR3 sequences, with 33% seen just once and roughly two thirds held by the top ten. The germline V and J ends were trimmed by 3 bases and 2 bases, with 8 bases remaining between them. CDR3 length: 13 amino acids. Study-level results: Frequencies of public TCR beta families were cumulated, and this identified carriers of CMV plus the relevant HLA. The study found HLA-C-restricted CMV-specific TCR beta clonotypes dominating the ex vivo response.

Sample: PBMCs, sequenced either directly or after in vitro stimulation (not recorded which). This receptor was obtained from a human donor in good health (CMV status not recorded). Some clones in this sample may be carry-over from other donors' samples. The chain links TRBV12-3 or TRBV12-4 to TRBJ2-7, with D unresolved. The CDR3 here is CASSFTDPYEQYF. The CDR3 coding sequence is TGTGCCAGCAGTTTTACAGACCCCTACGAGCAGTACTTC.